The T cell receptor beta chain under discussion was sequenced for a study of blood T cell repertoires in COVID-19. With V trimmed by 5 bases and J by 1 base, 13 bases remained unmatched. CDR3 size: 18 residues. The germline V gene has CDR1 MNHEY and CDR2 SVGEGT. The table came from immunoSEQ multiplex PCR; TCRdb's copy has only in-frame clones and leaves some out. The sample records 80,000 to 100,000 clones, 65% to 85% being singletons. This sequence was found in a man aged 55 to 69 with acute or convalescent COVID-19. This rearrangement joins TRBV6-2 or TRBV6-3 to TRBJ2-2, with TRBD1 matching over 7 bases. Sequences were obtained from peripheral blood. The DNA for the CDR3 is TGTGCCAGCAGTGCTAACTCCCAGGGGGTGAGGAACACCGGGGAGCTGTTTTTT. The encoded protein is CASSANSQGVRNTGELFF.